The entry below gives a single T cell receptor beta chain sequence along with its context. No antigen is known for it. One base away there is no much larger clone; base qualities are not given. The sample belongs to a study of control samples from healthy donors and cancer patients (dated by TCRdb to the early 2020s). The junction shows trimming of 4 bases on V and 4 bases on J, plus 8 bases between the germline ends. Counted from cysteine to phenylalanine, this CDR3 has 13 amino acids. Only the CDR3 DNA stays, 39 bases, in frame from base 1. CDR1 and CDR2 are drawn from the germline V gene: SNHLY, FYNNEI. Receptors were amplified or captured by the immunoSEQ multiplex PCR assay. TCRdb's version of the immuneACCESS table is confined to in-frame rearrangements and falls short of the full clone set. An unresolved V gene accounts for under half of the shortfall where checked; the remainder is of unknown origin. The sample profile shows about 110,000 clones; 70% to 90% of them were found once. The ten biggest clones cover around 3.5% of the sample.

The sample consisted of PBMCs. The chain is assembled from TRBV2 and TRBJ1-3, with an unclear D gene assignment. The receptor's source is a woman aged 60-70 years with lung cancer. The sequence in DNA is TGTGCCAGCAGTGGCGAGGAAGGAAACACCATATATTTT. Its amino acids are CASSGEEGNTIYF.